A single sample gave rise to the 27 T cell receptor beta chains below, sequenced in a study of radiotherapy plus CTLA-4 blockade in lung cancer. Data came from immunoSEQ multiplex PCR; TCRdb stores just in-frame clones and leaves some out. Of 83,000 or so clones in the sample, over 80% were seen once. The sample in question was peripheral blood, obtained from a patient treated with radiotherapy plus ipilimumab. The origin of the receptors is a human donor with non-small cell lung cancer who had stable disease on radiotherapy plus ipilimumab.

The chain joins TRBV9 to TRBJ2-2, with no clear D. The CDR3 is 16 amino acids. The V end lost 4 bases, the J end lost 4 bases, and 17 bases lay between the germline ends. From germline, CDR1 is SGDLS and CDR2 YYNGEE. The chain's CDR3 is CASSSPGLGATGELFF. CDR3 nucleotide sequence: TGTGCCAGCAGCTCCCCGGGTCTTGGCGCCACCGGGGAGCTGTTTTTT.

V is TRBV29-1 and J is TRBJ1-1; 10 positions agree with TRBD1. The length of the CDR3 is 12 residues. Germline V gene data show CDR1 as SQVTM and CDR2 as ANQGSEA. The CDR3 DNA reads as TGCAGGGACAGGGGGATGAACACTGAAGCTTTCTTT. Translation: CRDRGMNTEAFF.

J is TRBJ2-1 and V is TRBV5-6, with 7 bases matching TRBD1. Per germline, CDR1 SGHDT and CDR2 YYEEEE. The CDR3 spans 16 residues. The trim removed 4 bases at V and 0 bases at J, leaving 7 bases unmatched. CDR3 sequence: CASSLRTGLSYNEQFF. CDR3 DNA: TGTGCCAGCAGCCTACGGACAGGCCTCTCCTACAATGAGCAGTTCTTC. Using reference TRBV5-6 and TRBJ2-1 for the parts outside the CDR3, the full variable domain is DAGVTQSPTHLIKTRGQQVTLRCSPKSGHDTVSWYQQALGQGPQFIFQYYEEEERQRGNFPDRFSGHQFPNYSSELNVNALLLGDSALYLCASSLRTGLSYNEQFFGPGTRLTVL.

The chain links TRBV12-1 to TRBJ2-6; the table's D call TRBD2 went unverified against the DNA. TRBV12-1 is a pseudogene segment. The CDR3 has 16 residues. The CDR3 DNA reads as TGTGCCAGCAGCTTTCTATCGGTTTCTGGGGCCAACGTCCTGACTTTC. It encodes CASSFLSVSGANVLTF.

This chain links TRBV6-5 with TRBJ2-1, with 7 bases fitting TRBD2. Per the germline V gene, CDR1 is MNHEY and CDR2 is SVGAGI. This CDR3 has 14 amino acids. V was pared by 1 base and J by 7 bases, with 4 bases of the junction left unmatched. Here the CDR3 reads CASSYLGLMNEQFF. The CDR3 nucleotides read TGTGCCAGCAGTTACTTGGGACTAATGAATGAGCAGTTCTTC.

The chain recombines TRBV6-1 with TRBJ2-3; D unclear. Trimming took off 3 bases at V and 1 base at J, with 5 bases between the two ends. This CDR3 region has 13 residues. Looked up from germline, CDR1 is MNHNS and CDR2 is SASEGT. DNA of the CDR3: TGTGCCAGCAGTGATGGTCGCACAGATACGCAGTATTTT. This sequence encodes CASSDGRTDTQYF.

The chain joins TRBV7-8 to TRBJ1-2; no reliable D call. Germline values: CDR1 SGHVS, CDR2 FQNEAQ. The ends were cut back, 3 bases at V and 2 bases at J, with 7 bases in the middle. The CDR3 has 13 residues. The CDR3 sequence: CASSLKGNYGYTF. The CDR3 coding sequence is TGTGCCAGCAGCTTGAAAGGGAACTATGGCTACACCTTC.

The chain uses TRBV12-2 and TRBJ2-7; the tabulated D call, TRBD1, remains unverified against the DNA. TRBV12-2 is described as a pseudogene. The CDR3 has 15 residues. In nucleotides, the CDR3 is TGTGCAAGTCGCTTAGGACTCAGGGGGAGCGACGAGCAGTACTTC. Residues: CASRLGLRGSDEQYF.

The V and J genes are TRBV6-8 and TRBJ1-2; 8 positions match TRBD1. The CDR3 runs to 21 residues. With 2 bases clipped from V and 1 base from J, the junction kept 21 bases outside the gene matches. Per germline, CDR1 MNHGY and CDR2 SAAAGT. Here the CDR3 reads CASSYGSRQGIEFNDNYGYTF. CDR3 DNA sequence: TGTGCCAGCAGTTACGGCTCTCGACAGGGGATTGAATTTAACGATAACTATGGCTACACCTTC.

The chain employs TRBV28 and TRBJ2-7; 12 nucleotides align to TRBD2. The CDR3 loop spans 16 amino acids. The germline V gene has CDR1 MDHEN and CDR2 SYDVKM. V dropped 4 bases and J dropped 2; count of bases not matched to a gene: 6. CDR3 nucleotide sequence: TGTGCCAGCAGTTCGATGACTAGCGGGAGACCCTACGAGCAGTACTTC. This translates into CASSSMTSGRPYEQYF.

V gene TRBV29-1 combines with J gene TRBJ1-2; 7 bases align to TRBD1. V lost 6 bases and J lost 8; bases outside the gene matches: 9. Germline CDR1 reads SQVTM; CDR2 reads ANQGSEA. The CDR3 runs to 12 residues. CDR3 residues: CSVEQGIYGYTF. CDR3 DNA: TGCAGCGTAGAACAGGGGATTTACGGCTACACCTTC. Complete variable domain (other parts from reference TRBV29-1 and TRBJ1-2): SAVISQKPSRDICQRGTSLTIQCQVDSQVTMMFWYRQQPGQSLTLIATANQGSEATYESGFVIDKFPISRPNLTFSTLTVSNMSPEDSSIYLCSVEQGIYGYTFGSGTRLTVV.

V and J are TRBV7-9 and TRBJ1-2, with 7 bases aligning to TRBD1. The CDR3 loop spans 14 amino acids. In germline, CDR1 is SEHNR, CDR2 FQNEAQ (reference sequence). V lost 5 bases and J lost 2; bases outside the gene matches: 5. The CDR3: CASSPQGQNYGYTF. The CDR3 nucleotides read TGTGCCAGCAGCCCCCAGGGACAGAACTATGGCTACACCTTC. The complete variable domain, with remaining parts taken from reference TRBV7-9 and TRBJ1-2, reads DTGVSQNPRHKITKRGQNVTFRCDPISEHNRLYWYRQTLGQGPEFLTYFQNEAQLEKSRLLSDRFSAERPKGSFSTLEIQRTEQGDSAMYLCASSPQGQNYGYTFGSGTRLTVV.

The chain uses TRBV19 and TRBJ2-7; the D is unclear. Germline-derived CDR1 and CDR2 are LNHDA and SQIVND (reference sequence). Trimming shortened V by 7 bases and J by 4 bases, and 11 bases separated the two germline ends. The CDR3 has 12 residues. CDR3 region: CASTLTEYEQYF. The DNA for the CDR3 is TGTGCCAGTACGTTAACAGAATACGAGCAGTACTTC.

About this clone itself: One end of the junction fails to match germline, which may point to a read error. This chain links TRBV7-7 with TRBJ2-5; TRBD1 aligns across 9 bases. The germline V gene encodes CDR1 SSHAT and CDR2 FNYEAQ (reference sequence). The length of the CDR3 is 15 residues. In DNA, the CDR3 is TGTGCTAGCAGCTTAGGGACAGGGTCCCAAGAGACCCAGTACTTC. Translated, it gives CASSLGTGSQETQYF.

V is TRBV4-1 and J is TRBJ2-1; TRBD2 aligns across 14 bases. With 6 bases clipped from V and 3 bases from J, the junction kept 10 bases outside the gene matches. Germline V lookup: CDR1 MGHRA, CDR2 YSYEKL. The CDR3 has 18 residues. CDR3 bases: TGCGCCAGCAGTCCGGTCCCGGGACTAGCGGGAGTCTACAATGAGCAGTTCTTC. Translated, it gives CASSPVPGLAGVYNEQFF.

CDR3 DNA: TGCAGTGCGAATTTGGGGCCTGGCTACACCTTC. Its translation: CSANLGPGYTF. This chain connects TRBV20-1 to TRBJ1-2; a weak D match, TRBD1 (5 bases). This CDR3 comprises 11 residues. V was pared by 6 bases and J by 7 bases, with 12 bases between. CDR1 is DFQATT and CDR2 is SNEGSKA in the germline V gene (reference sequence).

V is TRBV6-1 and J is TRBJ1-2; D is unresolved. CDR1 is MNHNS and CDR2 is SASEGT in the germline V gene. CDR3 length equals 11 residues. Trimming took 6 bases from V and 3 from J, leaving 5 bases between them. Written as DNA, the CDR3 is TGTGCCAGCAGGCAGGACTATGGCTACACCTTC. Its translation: CASRQDYGYTF.

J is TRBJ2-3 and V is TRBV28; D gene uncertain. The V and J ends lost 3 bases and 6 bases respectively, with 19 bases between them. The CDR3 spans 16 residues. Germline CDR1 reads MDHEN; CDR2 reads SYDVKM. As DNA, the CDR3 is TGTGCCAGCAGTTTCCTCGCGGTAACGGAAGAGGATACGCAGTATTTT. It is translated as CASSFLAVTEEDTQYF.

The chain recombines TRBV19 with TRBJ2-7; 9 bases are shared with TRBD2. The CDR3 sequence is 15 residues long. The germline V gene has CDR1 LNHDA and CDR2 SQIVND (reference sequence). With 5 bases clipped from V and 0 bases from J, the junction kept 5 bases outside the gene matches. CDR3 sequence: CASSPLAGPSYEQYF. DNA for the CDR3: TGTGCCAGTAGTCCTCTAGCGGGACCCTCCTACGAGCAGTACTTC.

The CDR3 sequence is CASRGGPGGTQYF. DNA for the CDR3: TGTGCCAGTAGGGGGGGACCCGGCGGGACCCAGTACTTC. V and J are TRBV19 and TRBJ2-5, with D tentatively TRBD2 (6 bases). Per germline, CDR1 LNHDA and CDR2 SQIVND (reference sequence). The CDR3 runs to 13 residues. The V end lost 6 bases, the J end lost 7 bases, and 15 bases lay between the germline ends.

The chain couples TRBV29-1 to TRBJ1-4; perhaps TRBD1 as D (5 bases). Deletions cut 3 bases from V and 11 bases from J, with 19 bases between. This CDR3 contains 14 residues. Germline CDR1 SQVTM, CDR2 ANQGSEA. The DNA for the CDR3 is TGCAGCGTTGATTCTGACGGGACGGGACGGAAACTGTTTTTT. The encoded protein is CSVDSDGTGRKLFF. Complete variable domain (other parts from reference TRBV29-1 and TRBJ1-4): SAVISQKPSRDICQRGTSLTIQCQVDSQVTMMFWYRQQPGQSLTLIATANQGSEATYESGFVIDKFPISRPNLTFSTLTVSNMSPEDSSIYLCSVDSDGTGRKLFFGSGTQLSVL.

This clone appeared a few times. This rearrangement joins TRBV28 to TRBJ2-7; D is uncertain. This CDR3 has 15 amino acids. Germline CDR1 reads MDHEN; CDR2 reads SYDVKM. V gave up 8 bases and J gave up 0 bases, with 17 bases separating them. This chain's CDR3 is CASGAAPFNSYEQYF. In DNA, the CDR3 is TGTGCCAGCGGTGCAGCACCATTCAACTCCTACGAGCAGTACTTC.

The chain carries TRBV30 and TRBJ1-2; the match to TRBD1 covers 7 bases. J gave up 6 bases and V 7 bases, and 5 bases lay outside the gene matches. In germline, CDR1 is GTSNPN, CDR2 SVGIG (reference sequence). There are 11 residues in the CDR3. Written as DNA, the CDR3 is TGTGCCTCGACAGGGAGCAATGGCTACACCTTC. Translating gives CASTGSNGYTF.

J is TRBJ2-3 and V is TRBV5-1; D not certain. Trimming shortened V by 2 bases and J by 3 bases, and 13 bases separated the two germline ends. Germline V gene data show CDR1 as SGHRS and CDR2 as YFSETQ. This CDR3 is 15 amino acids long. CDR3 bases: TGCGCCAGCAGCTTAACTTTCCACGGGACAGATACGCAGTATTTT. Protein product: CASSLTFHGTDTQYF.

DNA for the CDR3: TGTGCCAGCAGTCGGACAGCCCCTCCTAACTATGGCTACACCTTC. Its translation: CASSRTAPPNYGYTF. The chain links TRBV6-5 to TRBJ1-2, with D possibly matching TRBD1 (6 bases). V lost 5 bases and J lost 0, with 13 bases in between. The germline V gene encodes CDR1 MNHEY and CDR2 SVGAGI. The CDR3 consists of 15 residues.

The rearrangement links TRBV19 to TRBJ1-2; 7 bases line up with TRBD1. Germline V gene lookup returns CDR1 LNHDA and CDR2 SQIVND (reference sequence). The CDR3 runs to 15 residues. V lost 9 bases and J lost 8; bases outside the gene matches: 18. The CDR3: CASNPNPQGVIGYTF. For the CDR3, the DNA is TGTGCCAGCAACCCAAACCCCCAGGGGGTGATCGGCTACACCTTC.

The CDR3 region is CASSESLGLAGVADTQYF. The DNA of the CDR3 is TGTGCCAGCAGTGAATCCCTGGGACTAGCGGGAGTCGCAGATACGCAGTATTTT. The chain combines TRBV25-1 with TRBJ2-3; 14 bases are shared with TRBD2. V gave up 1 base and J gave up 4 bases; unmatched junction bases: 7. CDR3 length: 18 residues. Per germline, CDR1 MGHDK and CDR2 SYGVNS.